Listed below are T cell receptor beta chains from one sample, sequenced in a study of blood T cell repertoires in COVID-19. Only in-frame clones appear in the TCRdb table, and some are missing; sequencing was by immunoSEQ multiplex PCR. In the table there are about 200,000 clones, roughly 86% of which are singletons. Sequencing was done on a sample of peripheral blood. The source is a man between 18 and 29 years old with active or convalescent COVID-19. Both conserved end residues are part of each CDR3. The D gene is left open where the match is weak. Clone size is stated in some rows and not others, as once, few, many or a class when expanded.

>TRBJ1-1|TRBV7-9|TRBD1|13|.
CASRDRGLEEAFF
TGTGCCAGCAGGGACAGGGGGCTCGAGGAAGCTTTCTTT
>TRBJ1-6|TRBV15|.|15|.
CATSLSGSYNSPLHF
TGTGCCACCAGCCTTTCAGGGTCCTATAATTCACCCCTCCACTTT
>TRBJ2-2|TRBV5-1|.|16|.
CASSLDGGFDTGELFF
TGCGCCAGCAGCTTGGATGGAGGGTTTGACACCGGGGAGCTGTTTTTT
>TRBJ1-4|TRBV3-1/TRBV3-2|.|14|.
CASSQRQANEKLFF
TGTGCCAGCAGCCAAAGACAGGCTAATGAAAAACTGTTTTTT
>TRBJ2-2|TRBV5-6|.|15|.
CASSPKRGTTGELFF
TGTGCCAGCAGCCCCAAGAGGGGGACCACCGGGGAGCTGTTTTTT
>TRBJ1-1|TRBV4-2|.|14|.
CASSQEGGNTEAFF
TGTGCCAGCAGCCAAGAAGGGGGGAACACTGAAGCTTTCTTT
>TRBJ1-2|TRBV10-3|.|15|.
CAIRTSGTTNYGYTF
TGTGCCATCAGGACGTCCGGGACAACTAACTATGGCTACACCTTC
>TRBJ1-5|TRBV24-1|.|16|.
CATSDNDRYSNQPQHF
TGTGCCACCAGTGATAACGACAGGTATAGCAATCAGCCCCAGCATTTT
>TRBJ1-4|TRBV27|TRBD1|14|.
CASSRTGVGEKLFF
TGTGCCAGCAGCCGGACAGGGGTTGGGGAAAAACTGTTTTTT
>TRBJ1-5|TRBV7-8|.|17|.
CASSLDSVSDSNQPQHF
TGTGCCAGCAGCTTAGACTCGGTTTCCGATAGCAATCAGCCCCAGCATTTT
>TRBJ1-1|TRBV19|.|12|.
CASSQGNTEAFF
TGTGCCAGTAGTCAGGGGAACACTGAAGCTTTCTTT
>TRBJ2-7|TRBV7-8|TRBD2|14|.
CASSLGSGGYEQYF
TGTGCCAGCAGCTTAGGAAGCGGGGGCTACGAGCAGTACTTC
>TRBJ1-1|TRBV3-1/TRBV3-2|.|14|.
CASSPGGPNTEAFF
TGTGCCAGCAGCCCAGGAGGCCCGAACACTGAAGCTTTCTTT
>TRBJ1-2|TRBV6-5|.|12|.
CASRGAAGGYTF
TGTGCCAGCAGGGGGGCGGCGGGCGGCTACACCTTC
>TRBJ2-3|TRBV5-4|TRBD1|15|.
CASSWDRGSTDTQYF
TGTGCCAGCAGCTGGGACAGGGGTAGTACAGATACGCAGTATTTT
>TRBJ1-4|TRBV20-1|.|13|.
CSASLTQGGKLFF
TGCAGTGCTAGTTTGACGCAGGGTGGAAAACTGTTTTTT
>TRBJ2-1|TRBV2|TRBD2|19|.
CASSESLAGGAISYNEQFF
TGTGCCAGCAGTGAAAGTCTAGCGGGGGGCGCAATCTCCTACAATGAGCAGTTCTTC
>TRBJ2-1|TRBV21-1|.|17|once
CASSKAVLAGEMNEQFF
TGTGCCAGCAGCAAAGCAGTCCTAGCGGGAGAAATGAATGAGCAGTTCTTC
>TRBJ2-7|TRBV6-5|.|15|.
CASRGLGTPTYEQYF
TGTGCCAGCAGGGGGTTGGGGACACCAACCTACGAGCAGTACTTC
>TRBJ2-5|TRBV3-1/TRBV3-2|TRBD1|16|.
CASSQGTRDSQETQYF
TGTGCCAGCAGCCAAGGGACTCGGGACAGTCAAGAGACCCAGTACTTC
>TRBJ1-5|TRBV30|.|13|.
CAWSDSFLQPQHF
TGTGCCTGGAGTGATTCCTTCCTTCAGCCCCAGCATTTT
>TRBJ1-2|TRBV27|.|16|once
CASSPINLGQNYGYTF
TGTGCCAGCAGTCCAATTAACCTCGGACAGAACTATGGCTACACCTTC
>TRBJ2-3|TRBV11-2|TRBD2|19|.
CASSLRRTSGNSSTDTQYF
TGTGCCAGCAGCTTACGCAGGACTAGCGGAAACTCTAGCACAGATACGCAGTATTTT
>TRBJ2-7|TRBV19|TRBD1|15|.
CASSKAGTGVYEQYF
TGTGCCAGTAGTAAAGCCGGGACAGGGGTTTACGAGCAGTACTTC
>TRBJ2-7|TRBV11-2|.|15|.
CASRNSGVEDYEQYF
TGTGCCAGCAGGAACTCGGGAGTCGAAGACTACGAGCAGTACTTC
>TRBJ1-2|TRBV5-4|TRBD1|14|few
CASSSPQGAWGYTF
TGTGCCAGCAGCTCCCCACAGGGGGCGTGGGGCTACACCTTC
>TRBJ1-1|TRBV30|.|16|once
CAWSKWTATLNTEAFF
TGTGCCTGGAGTAAGTGGACAGCGACGCTGAACACTGAAGCTTTCTTT
>TRBJ2-2|TRBV15|TRBD1|17|.
CATSTRDRAQDTGELFF
TGTGCCACCAGCACGAGGGACAGGGCCCAAGACACCGGGGAGCTGTTTTTT
>TRBJ2-1|TRBV6-1|TRBD2|16|.
CASSASGTSGGGEQFF
TGTGCCAGCAGTGCCTCCGGGACTAGCGGGGGGGGTGAGCAGTTCTTC
>TRBJ1-1|TRBV30|.|16|few
CAWSVPQGRVTKRAFF
TGTGCCTGGAGTGTGCCCCAGGGCAGGGTGACGAAACGTGCTTTCTTT
>TRBJ2-2|TRBV24-1|TRBD1|16|.
CATSDSTGRNTGELFF
TGTGCCACCAGTGATTCGACAGGGCGGAACACCGGGGAGCTGTTTTTT
>TRBJ1-1|TRBV5-1|.|13|.
CASSLDSYTEAFF
TGCGCCAGCAGCTTGGACAGTTACACTGAAGCTTTCTTT
>TRBJ2-5|TRBV4-2|TRBD2|14|.
CASGQLAGGETQYF
TGTGCCAGCGGACAACTAGCGGGGGGGGAGACCCAGTACTTC
>TRBJ2-1|TRBV7-3|TRBD2|18|once
CASSLGSAAGGFYNEQFF
TGTGCCAGCAGCTTAGGTTCCGCGGCGGGAGGCTTCTACAATGAGCAGTTCTTC
>TRBJ2-7|TRBV7-2|TRBD1|15|few
CASSLGGTGAREQYF
TGTGCCAGCAGCTTAGGTGGGACAGGGGCGCGGGAGCAGTACTTC
>TRBJ2-3|TRBV10-3|TRBD2|16|.
CAISENPAGSTDTQYF
TGTGCCATCAGTGAGAACCCAGCGGGAAGCACAGATACGCAGTATTTT
>TRBJ1-5|TRBV11-3|.|19|.
CASSYPIAPGHKTVQPQHF
TGTGCCAGCAGCTACCCCATTGCCCCGGGACATAAAACGGTTCAGCCCCAGCATTTT
>TRBJ2-3|TRBV6-5|TRBD1|15|.
CASSYRDRGTDTQYF
TGTGCCAGCAGCTACCGGGACAGGGGTACAGATACGCAGTATTTT
>TRBJ1-1|TRBV11-2|.|13|few
CASSLGASTEAFF
TGTGCCAGCAGCTTAGGGGCGAGCACTGAAGCTTTCTTT
>TRBJ1-1|TRBV10-3|.|15|few
CAISETGNENTEAFF
TGTGCCATCAGTGAGACAGGAAACGAGAACACTGAAGCTTTCTTT
>TRBJ1-6|TRBV18|.|12|few
CASSYNNSPLHF
TGTGCCAGCTCCTATAACAATTCACCCCTCCACTTT
>TRBJ1-4|TRBV15|.|15|.
CATSRDRGGNEKLFF
TGTGCCACCAGCAGAGATAGGGGAGGGAATGAAAAACTGTTTTTT
>TRBJ2-5|TRBV3-1/TRBV3-2|TRBD1|14|.
CASRPTGGRETQYF
TGTGCCAGCAGACCCACAGGGGGCAGGGAGACCCAGTACTTC
>TRBJ1-2|TRBV15|.|16|.
CATSRDLQGSNYGYTF
TGTGCCACCAGCAGAGATCTTCAGGGTTCAAACTATGGCTACACCTTC
>TRBJ2-1|TRBV19|TRBD2|15|.
CASSKTSGSYNEQFF
TGTGCCAGTAGTAAAACTAGCGGGAGTTACAATGAGCAGTTCTTC
>TRBJ1-1|TRBV7-2|TRBD1|14|few
CASSRGTENTEAFF
TGTGCCAGCAGCCGCGGGACAGAGAACACTGAAGCTTTCTTT
>TRBJ2-5|TRBV5-1|.|12|.
CASSLMRETQYF
TGCGCCAGCAGCTTAATGAGAGAGACCCAGTACTTC
>TRBJ2-4|TRBV14|TRBD1|15|.
CASSRDRATKNIQYF
TGTGCCAGCAGCCGAGACAGGGCGACCAAAAACATTCAGTACTTC
>TRBJ2-1|TRBV27|.|13|.
CASSLAAYNEQFF
TGTGCCAGCAGTTTGGCCGCATACAATGAGCAGTTCTTC
>TRBJ2-1|TRBV7-9|TRBD1|13|.
CASSLGTGFEQFF
TGTGCCAGCAGCTTAGGGACAGGGTTCGAGCAGTTCTTC
>TRBJ1-5|TRBV27|.|12|.
CASSFLNQPQHF
TGTGCCAGCAGTTTCTTAAATCAGCCCCAGCATTTT
>TRBJ1-2|TRBV30|TRBD1|14|.
CAWREGDRGMGYTF
TGTGCCTGGAGGGAGGGAGACAGGGGAATGGGCTACACCTTC
>TRBJ2-5|TRBV9|TRBD1|14|once
CASSGGGAKETQYF
TGTGCCAGCAGCGGAGGGGGCGCGAAAGAGACCCAGTACTTC
>TRBJ1-5|TRBV5-5|TRBD1|17|.
CASSLGQGTQSNQPQHF
TGTGCCAGCAGTCTAGGACAGGGTACGCAAAGCAATCAGCCCCAGCATTTT
>TRBJ1-3|TRBV6-5|TRBD1|16|.
CASSYSTGETGNTIYF
TGTGCCAGCAGTTACTCGACAGGGGAAACTGGAAACACCATATATTTT
>TRBJ2-1|TRBV2|TRBD1|15|.
CASSYDRGPYNEQFF
TGTGCCAGCTCCTACGACAGGGGCCCCTACAATGAGCAGTTCTTC
>TRBJ2-5|TRBV28|TRBD2|15|.
CASSFRTRVQETQYF
TGTGCCAGCAGTTTTCGGACTAGGGTCCAAGAGACCCAGTACTTC
>TRBJ2-1|TRBV6-2/TRBV6-3|TRBD2|17|once
CASSPRLAGFKYNEQFF
TGTGCCAGCAGTCCACGACTAGCGGGTTTTAAATACAATGAGCAGTTCTTC
>TRBJ1-6|TRBV18|.|15|.
CASSVTSSYNSPLHF
TGTGCCAGCTCAGTCACCAGCTCCTATAATTCACCCCTCCACTTT